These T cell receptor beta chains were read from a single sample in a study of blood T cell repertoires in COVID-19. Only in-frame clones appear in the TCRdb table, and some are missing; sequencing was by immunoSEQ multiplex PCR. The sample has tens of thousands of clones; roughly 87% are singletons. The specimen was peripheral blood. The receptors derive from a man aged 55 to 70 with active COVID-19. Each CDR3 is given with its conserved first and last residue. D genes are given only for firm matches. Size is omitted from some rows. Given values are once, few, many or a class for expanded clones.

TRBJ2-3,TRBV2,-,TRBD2,CASRGSSGSTDTQYF,TGTGCCAGCAGGGGCTCTAGCGGTAGCACAGATACGCAGTATTTT
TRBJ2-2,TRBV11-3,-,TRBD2,CASRAPPGGTGELFF,TGTGCCAGCAGGGCACCTCCGGGGGGCACCGGGGAGCTGTTTTTT
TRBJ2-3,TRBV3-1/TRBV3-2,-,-,CASSQGGGLSTDTQYF,TGTGCCAGCAGCCAAGGAGGAGGGCTTAGCACAGATACGCAGTATTTT
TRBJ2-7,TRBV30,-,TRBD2,CAWTRRGVTTYEQYF,TGTGCCTGGACCCGTCGGGGGGTAACCACCTACGAGCAGTACTTC
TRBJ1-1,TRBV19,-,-,CASASGVRGGTEAFF,TGTGCCAGTGCCTCGGGGGTGCGAGGTGGCACTGAAGCTTTCTTT
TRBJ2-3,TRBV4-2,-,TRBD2,CASSQETLAGTTDTQYF,TGTGCCAGCAGCCAAGAAACACTAGCGGGAACCACAGATACGCAGTATTTT
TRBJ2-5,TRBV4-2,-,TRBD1,CASSRQTGDGDQETQYF,TGTGCCAGCAGCCGGCAGACAGGGGATGGAGACCAAGAGACCCAGTACTTC
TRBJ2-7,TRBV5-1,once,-,CASSLERAPTAPYEQYF,TGCGCCAGCAGCTTGGAGCGGGCGCCCACAGCTCCCTACGAGCAGTACTTC
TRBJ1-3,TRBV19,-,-,CATDSAAYSGNTIYF,TGTGCCACCGACAGTGCAGCTTACTCTGGAAACACCATATATTTT
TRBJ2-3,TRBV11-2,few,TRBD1,CASSRGQGPTDTQYF,TGTGCCAGCAGCCGAGGACAGGGGCCCACAGATACGCAGTATTTT
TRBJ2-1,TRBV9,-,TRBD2,CASSEGLAGENEQFF,TGTGCCAGCAGCGAGGGACTAGCGGGGGAAAATGAGCAGTTCTTC
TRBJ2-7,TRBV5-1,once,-,CASSLDTGPYEQYF,TGCGCCAGCAGCTTGGATACAGGGCCCTACGAGCAGTACTTC
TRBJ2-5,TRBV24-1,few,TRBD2,CATSEGGLDGTQYF,TGTGCCACCAGTGAGGGGGGACTAGACGGGACCCAGTACTTC
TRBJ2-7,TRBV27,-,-,CASSPKGGDSYEQYF,TGTGCCAGCAGTCCAAAAGGCGGAGATTCATACGAGCAGTACTTC
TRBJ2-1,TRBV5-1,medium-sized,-,CASSLSTGYNEQFF,TGCGCCAGCAGCTTGAGTACGGGGTACAATGAGCAGTTCTTC
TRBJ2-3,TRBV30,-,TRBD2,CAWSGISSGRAPQYF,TGTGCCTGGAGTGGCATCTCTAGCGGGAGGGCCCCGCAGTATTTT
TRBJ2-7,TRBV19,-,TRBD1,CASSVQGANHEQYF,TGTGCCAGTAGTGTACAGGGGGCTAACCACGAGCAGTACTTC
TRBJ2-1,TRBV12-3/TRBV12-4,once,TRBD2,CASSVGGGEQFF,TGTGCCAGCAGTGTGGGGGGGGGTGAGCAGTTCTTC
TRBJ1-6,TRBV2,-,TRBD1,CASSPGTGGYSPLHF,TGTGCCAGCAGCCCCGGGACAGGGGGTTACTCACCCCTCCACTTT
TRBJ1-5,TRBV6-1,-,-,CASSGPGGGSDQPQHF,TGTGCCAGCAGTGGGCCGGGAGGGGGGTCCGATCAGCCCCAGCATTTT
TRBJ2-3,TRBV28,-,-,CASSGYRGGPCTDTQYF,TGTGCCAGCAGTGGCTACAGGGGGGGCCCCTGCACAGATACGCAGTATTTT
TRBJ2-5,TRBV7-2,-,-,CASSLGAYQETQYF,TGTGCCAGCAGCTTAGGGGCGTACCAAGAGACCCAGTACTTC
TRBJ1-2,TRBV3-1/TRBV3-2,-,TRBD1,CASSQESRGQANYGYTF,TGTGCCAGCAGCCAAGAGAGCAGGGGGCAGGCTAACTATGGCTACACCTTC
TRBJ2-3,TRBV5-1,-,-,CASSLDGDSTDTQYF,TGCGCCAGCAGCTTGGACGGGGATAGCACAGATACGCAGTATTTT
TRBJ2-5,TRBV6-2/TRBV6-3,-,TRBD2,CASSYRLAGARYQETQYF,TGTGCCAGCAGTTACCGACTAGCGGGGGCCAGGTACCAAGAGACCCAGTACTTC
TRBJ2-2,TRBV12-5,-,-,CASGLGPSLGGDTGELFF,TGTGCTAGTGGTTTGGGGCCCTCCTTGGGAGGCGACACCGGGGAGCTGTTTTTT
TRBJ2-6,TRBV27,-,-,CASRSSGANVLTF,TGTGCCAGCCGGAGCTCTGGGGCCAACGTCCTGACTTTC
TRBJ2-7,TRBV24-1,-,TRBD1,CATSDLKTGGYEQYF,TGTGCCACCAGTGACTTAAAGACAGGGGGCTACGAGCAGTACTTC